Each of the 31 T cell receptor beta chains below was sequenced from the same sample in a study of blood T cell repertoires in COVID-19. Libraries were prepared by immunoSEQ multiplex PCR; TCRdb keeps only in-frame clonotypes and omits some of them. The sample includes fewer than 120,000 clones, roughly nine tenths seen only once; the top ten take 4.8%. Specimen: peripheral blood. The receptor set was obtained from a human donor in a cohort sampled during active COVID-19.

The chain links TRBV30 to TRBJ2-3; D remains ambiguous. Germline V gene data show CDR1 as GTSNPN and CDR2 as SVGIG (reference sequence). The CDR3 spans 18 residues. V lost 0 bases to trimming and J lost 2 bases, with 21 bases between them. This CDR3 reads CAWSVGRRRSIDTDTQYF. The CDR3 coding sequence is TGTGCCTGGAGTGTCGGCAGGCGAAGATCGATTGACACAGATACGCAGTATTTT.

This chain joins TRBV29-1 and TRBJ2-4, with D unclear. The germline gives CDR1 SQVTM, CDR2 ANQGSEA. V was cut by 6 bases and J by 4 bases, with 10 bases left in between. The CDR3 covers 12 residues. Here the CDR3 DNA reads TGCAGCGTCCGAAGCTCTAAAAACATTCAGTACTTC. Amino acid sequence: CSVRSSKNIQYF.

The chain recombines TRBV7-2 with TRBJ1-1; TRBD1 matches at 9 bases. The CDR3 spans 14 residues. Per germline, CDR1 SGHTA and CDR2 FQGNSA. V was clipped by 2 bases and J by 10 bases; unmatched bases: 8. Written as DNA, the CDR3 is TGTGCCAGCAGCTTATGGGACAGGGCAGTAGTAGCTTTCTTT. It codes for CASSLWDRAVVAFF.

This clone occurred once. This CDR3 is CASKIQGQQEAFF. CDR3 bases: TGTGCCAGCAAAATACAGGGTCAACAAGAAGCTTTCTTT. V gene TRBV6-6 combines with J gene TRBJ1-1, with D tentatively TRBD1 (6 bases). V lost 7 bases and J lost 8, with 17 bases in between. The germline CDR1 and CDR2 sequences are MNHNY and SVGAGI (reference sequence). The CDR3 covers 13 residues.

The chain employs TRBV7-3 and TRBJ2-5, with D perhaps TRBD1 (6 bases). The CDR3 covers 13 residues. V lost 4 bases and J lost 2, with 8 bases in between. Germline V gene data show CDR1 as SGHTA and CDR2 as FQGTGA. The CDR3 region is CASSSDRQETQYF. The CDR3 DNA is TGTGCCAGCAGCTCGGACAGACAAGAGACCCAGTACTTC.

The rearrangement joins TRBV28 to TRBJ2-1; TRBD1 matches at 9 bases. The length of the CDR3 is 15 residues. Germline lookup yields CDR1 MDHEN and CDR2 SYDVKM. V gave up 4 bases and J gave up 3 bases; unmatched junction bases: 4. This CDR3 is CASSWTGAIYNEQFF. DNA for the CDR3: TGTGCCAGCAGTTGGACAGGGGCTATCTACAATGAGCAGTTCTTC. The variable domain in full, with the rest retrieved from reference TRBV28 and TRBJ2-1, is DVKVTQSSRYLVKRTGEKVFLECVQDMDHENMFWYRQDPGLGLRLIYFSYDVKMKEKGDIPEGYSVSREKKERFSLILESASTNQTSMYLCASSWTGAIYNEQFFGPGTRLTVL.

V gene TRBV5-6 combines with J gene TRBJ2-1; 11 nucleotides match TRBD2. In germline, CDR1 is SGHDT, CDR2 YYEEEE. The CDR3 runs to 13 residues. After removal of 2 bases from V and 12 bases from J, the junction contained 4 bases not matched to a gene. CDR3: CASSFVAGGGQFF. DNA for the CDR3: TGTGCCAGCAGCTTCGTAGCGGGAGGGGGGCAGTTCTTC.

The chain joins TRBV5-5 to TRBJ1-4, with 7 bases aligning to TRBD1. Losses at the gene ends were 4 bases for V and 8 bases for J; bases not matched to a gene: 8. CDR1 and CDR2 from the germline V gene are SGHKS and YYEKEE (reference sequence). The CDR3 is 14 amino acids. The CDR3 here is CASSHTGAGEKLFF. The CDR3, as DNA: TGTGCCAGCAGCCATACAGGGGCAGGGGAAAAACTGTTTTTT.

The J gene is TRBJ2-7, the V gene TRBV5-1, with TRBD1 identical over 7 bases. Germline trimming cut 3 bases from V and 6 bases from J; bases unmatched to any gene: 6. The CDR3 is 13 amino acids. Per the germline V gene, CDR1 is SGHRS and CDR2 is YFSETQ. The CDR3 region has the DNA TGCGCCAGCAGCTCATTGACAGGGCCCGAGCAGTACTTC. It translates to CASSSLTGPEQYF.

V usage is TRBV4-1 and J usage is TRBJ2-3, with 9 bases aligning to TRBD2. CDR1 is MGHRA, CDR2 YSYEKL, per germline. The CDR3 has 17 residues. V trimming: 2 bases; J trimming: 3 bases; junction bases outside the gene matches: 9. As DNA, the CDR3 is TGCGCCAGCAGCCAACAGGGGACTAGCATAGGTACAGATACGCAGTATTTT. Protein: CASSQQGTSIGTDTQYF.

The rearrangement joins TRBV18 to TRBJ2-7; D perhaps matches TRBD1 (5 bases). The CDR3 extends over 11 amino acids. Trimming stripped 6 bases from V and 6 bases from J, with 9 bases between. The germline V gene has CDR1 KGHSH and CDR2 LQKENI. CDR3: CASSARGEQYF. The CDR3, as DNA: TGTGCCAGCTCCGCTAGGGGCGAGCAGTACTTC.

J is TRBJ2-2 and V is TRBV3-1 (or the pseudogene TRBV3-2); 7 bases map to TRBD1. Germline values: CDR1 LGHDT, CDR2 YNNKEL (reference sequence). This CDR3 spans 16 amino acids. V gave up 2 bases and J gave up 4 bases; unmatched junction bases: 7. The CDR3 here is CASSQRGQLSTGELFF. The CDR3 DNA is TGTGCCAGCAGCCAAAGGGGACAGTTGAGCACCGGGGAGCTGTTTTTT.

The V gene is TRBV7-9, the J gene TRBJ1-1, with TRBD1 matching 8 bases. The germline CDR1 and CDR2 sequences are SEHNR and FQNEAQ (reference sequence). The CDR3 is made up of 14 amino acids. V dropped 3 bases and J dropped 5; count of bases not matched to a gene: 5. This chain's CDR3 is CASSLTGVVTEAFF. The CDR3 region has the DNA TGTGCCAGCAGCTTGACAGGGGTAGTAACTGAAGCTTTCTTT.

The chain has TRBV3-1 (or the pseudogene TRBV3-2) and TRBJ1-2; perhaps TRBD1 as D (6 bases). This CDR3 has 17 residues. The V end lost 1 base, the J end lost 4 bases, and 19 bases lay between the germline ends. Germline CDR1 and CDR2: LGHDT and YNNKEL (reference sequence). The CDR3 sequence is CASSQGTHRATSYGYTF. CDR3 DNA: TGTGCCAGCAGCCAAGGGACCCACAGGGCTACGAGCTATGGCTACACCTTC.

This sequence joins TRBV5-1 and TRBJ2-5, with 8 bases lining up with TRBD2. This CDR3 spans 17 amino acids. V lost 1 base, J lost 5 bases, and 13 bases stayed unmatched. The V gene's germline CDR1 is SGHRS and CDR2 YFSETQ. The CDR3 bases are TGCGCCAGCAGCTTGCCAACTAGCGGAGATGGGTGGGAGACCCAGTACTTC. Its protein is CASSLPTSGDGWETQYF.

The chain recombines TRBV4-1 with TRBJ2-1; D is perhaps TRBD1 (6 bases). V lost 1 base and J lost 0, with 10 bases in between. Germline V gene lookup returns CDR1 MGHRA and CDR2 YSYEKL. This CDR3 is 16 amino acids long. DNA for the CDR3: TGCGCCAGCAGCCAAGTGGGGACAAGCTCCTACAATGAGCAGTTCTTC. This gives the protein CASSQVGTSSYNEQFF.

The chain links TRBV6-6 to TRBJ1-5; 11 bases match TRBD1. The CDR3 extends over 14 amino acids. J lost 10 bases, V lost 5 bases, and 7 bases had no gene match. The germline CDR1 and CDR2 sequences are MNHNY and SVGAGI (reference sequence). The DNA for the CDR3 is TGTGCCAGCAGTCCCGGGACAGGGGGACGTCCCCAGCATTTT. Protein: CASSPGTGGRPQHF.

This chain connects TRBV5-1 to TRBJ1-3, with 8 bases aligning to TRBD1. Germline CDR1 SGHRS, CDR2 YFSETQ. The CDR3 sequence is 14 residues long. The V segment lost 4 bases and the J segment 3 bases; nucleotides outside the gene matches: 3. The CDR3 region is CASSLGQGGNTIYF. The CDR3 DNA sequence: TGCGCCAGCAGCCTCGGACAGGGTGGAAACACCATATATTTT.

This clone was seen only a few times. V and J are TRBV11-2 and TRBJ1-3; D possibly corresponds to TRBD1 (6 bases). CDR1 is SGHAT, CDR2 FQNNGV, per germline. Trimming took 6 bases from V and 4 from J, leaving 19 bases between them. This CDR3 spans 16 amino acids. The CDR3 protein is CASRLQGRGGGNTIYF. CDR3 in DNA: TGTGCCAGCAGACTTCAGGGGAGGGGAGGAGGAAACACCATATATTTT.

V usage is TRBV18 and J usage is TRBJ2-1, with no clear D. Germline V gives CDR1 KGHSH, CDR2 LQKENI. The CDR3 has 13 residues. Trimming took 4 bases from V and 9 from J, leaving 13 bases between them. CDR3 sequence: CASSLSQESEQFF. CDR3 DNA: TGTGCCAGCTCACTATCTCAGGAAAGTGAGCAGTTCTTC.

The DNA for the CDR3 is TGCGCCAGCAGCCAAGCGGCGGGGTCGGAGACCCAGTACTTC. As protein: CASSQAAGSETQYF. This sequence joins TRBV4-1 and TRBJ2-5; D might be TRBD2 (6 bases). Germline CDR1 reads MGHRA; CDR2 reads YSYEKL. The CDR3 consists of 14 residues. The V end lost 1 base, the J end lost 5 bases, and 11 bases lay between the germline ends.

The V and J genes are TRBV28 and TRBJ2-1, with 13 bases that match TRBD2. This CDR3 comprises 15 residues. Unmatched junction bases numbered 2, after V lost 3 bases and J lost 6 bases. Germline V gene sequence: CDR1 MDHEN, CDR2 SYDVKM. The DNA for the CDR3 is TGTGCCAGCAGTTTGGGACTAGCGGGGCGCAATGAGCAGTTCTTC. As protein: CASSLGLAGRNEQFF.

V is TRBV19 and J is TRBJ1-1; 8 nucleotides agree with TRBD1. CDR1 is LNHDA, CDR2 SQIVND, per germline (reference sequence). Trimming took 5 bases from V and 1 from J; bases not matched to a gene: 6. This CDR3 region has 15 residues. The CDR3 is CASSVAGTGNTEAFF. CDR3 in DNA: TGTGCCAGTAGTGTTGCCGGGACAGGGAACACTGAAGCTTTCTTT.

The rearrangement joins TRBV27 to TRBJ2-1, with D perhaps TRBD2 (6 bases). CDR3 length: 18 amino acids. V gave up 1 base and J gave up 1 base, with 17 bases separating them. Germline assignment: CDR1 MNHEY and CDR2 SMNVEV (reference sequence). The CDR3 reads CASSLFPIREWSYNEQFF. DNA of the CDR3: TGTGCCAGCAGTTTATTCCCTATCCGGGAGTGGTCCTACAATGAGCAGTTCTTC.

As DNA, the CDR3 is TGCGCCAGCCACGGACAGCCGCAAGAGACCCAGTACTTC. Translating gives CASHGQPQETQYF. The genes are TRBV5-1 and TRBJ2-5, with D perhaps TRBD1 (6 bases). This CDR3 contains 13 residues. The germline V gene has CDR1 SGHRS and CDR2 YFSETQ. Trimming removed 7 bases from V and 2 bases from J, with 12 bases in between.

The CDR3 is CASSYRATGVYEQYF. The CDR3 DNA reads TGTGCCAGCAGTTACCGCGCAACGGGGGTCTACGAGCAGTACTTC. The chain couples TRBV6-6 to TRBJ2-7; maybe TRBD2 (6 bases). From germline, CDR1 is MNHNY and CDR2 SVGAGI (reference sequence). Trimming stripped 2 bases from V and 3 bases from J, with 14 bases between. CDR3 length: 15 amino acids.

CDR3 nucleotides: TGCGCCAGCAGCTGGGGACAGTCTATAAGCTACGAGCAGTACTTC. Protein: CASSWGQSISYEQYF. This sequence joins TRBV5-1 and TRBJ2-7; 7 bases agree with TRBD1. The CDR3 contains 15 residues. Germline loops: CDR1 SGHRS, CDR2 YFSETQ. J was trimmed by 3 bases and V by 3 bases; bases with no gene match: 9.

The chain uses TRBV7-9 and TRBJ2-1; 8 bases fit TRBD1. The germline V gene has CDR1 SEHNR and CDR2 FQNEAQ (reference sequence). The V gene end was trimmed by 4 bases and the J gene end by 3 bases; junction bases not matched to a gene: 8. The CDR3 has 16 amino acids. CDR3 in amino acids: CASSSQGQGGYNEQFF. CDR3 sequence (DNA): TGTGCCAGCAGCTCCCAAGGACAGGGAGGCTACAATGAGCAGTTCTTC.

This chain joins TRBV7-9 and TRBJ1-4; 7 bases are shared with TRBD1. The germline V gene has CDR1 SEHNR and CDR2 FQNEAQ (reference sequence). The V gene end was trimmed by 4 bases and the J gene end by 8 bases; junction bases not matched to a gene: 13. The CDR3 sequence is 16 residues long. CDR3 coding DNA: TGTGCCAGCAGCTCCAGCAGTCAGGGGGTAGAGGAAAAACTGTTTTTT. It encodes CASSSSSQGVEEKLFF.

V and J are TRBV27 and TRBJ2-1; D call uncertain. The germline V gene has CDR1 MNHEY and CDR2 SMNVEV (reference sequence). CDR3 length: 15 amino acids. Between the trimmed V and J ends, which lost 2 bases and 2 bases, there was a span of 10 bases. CDR3 region: CASSLGQAPYNEQFF. In DNA form, the CDR3 reads TGTGCCAGCAGTTTAGGGCAGGCACCCTACAATGAGCAGTTCTTC.

The V and J genes are TRBV29-1 and TRBJ2-7; weak D call: TRBD2 (6 bases). CDR3 size: 13 residues. Germline V gene data show CDR1 as SQVTM and CDR2 as ANQGSEA. V dropped 3 bases and J dropped 2 bases, with 11 bases sitting between them. This CDR3 is CSVDERVAYEQYF. DNA for the CDR3: TGCAGCGTTGACGAGCGGGTTGCCTACGAGCAGTACTTC.